This T cell receptor beta chain was captured by sequencing in a study of blood T cell repertoires in COVID-19. Study at large: The origin of the acute and convalescent COVID-19 samples was the United States, Italy and Spain. PBMCs, B-cell-depleted T cells, or T cells provided the cDNA or gDNA that made up the material.

Authors' analysis steps: Amplification of reference gene primers was used by the study to estimate nucleated cell counts. Generated by immunoSEQ multiplex PCR, the TCRdb table keeps only in-frame clones and is missing some. V and J calls and clone size are copied from that table; D and trimming were computed from the DNA. The table includes nearly 40,000 clones, approximately 80% detected once. From germline, CDR1 is MDHEN and CDR2 SYDVKM. The CDR3 runs to 16 residues. V dropped 5 bases and J dropped 4; count of bases not matched to a gene: 7. The origin of this receptor is a man aged 50 to 59 with active or convalescent COVID-19. The genes are TRBV28 and TRBJ2-1; 11 positions match TRBD1. The material sequenced was peripheral blood. The CDR3 spells CASSPWTGGNYNEQFF. CDR3 coding DNA: TGTGCCAGCAGTCCCTGGACAGGGGGCAATTACAATGAGCAGTTCTTC.